The text below deals with one T cell receptor (beta chain). Its matching antigen is unknown. This CDR3 is built from 19 residues. The germline CDR1 and CDR2 sequences are KGHSH and LQKENI. V gave up 4 bases and J gave up 0 bases; unmatched junction bases: 15. The assay was immunoSEQ multiplex PCR, and TCRdb's table has in-frame clones only and misses some. The sample carries 35,000 to 50,000 clones, around 79% recorded once. The sample belongs to a study of T cells in localized non-small cell lung cancer. General study results and limits: Of the tissues analyzed, uninvolved adjacent lung showed maximal T cell clonality, greater than tumor. Multi-region tumor sequencing was not done, so intratumor heterogeneity could not be excluded.

V is TRBV18 and J is TRBJ2-3, with 8 bases fitting TRBD2. The clonotype comes from a woman between 35 and 70 years old with stage II squamous cell lung carcinoma. The source was PBMCs, collected before any cancer treatment. This chain's CDR3 is CASSLRGGRNQGSTDTQYF. For the CDR3, the DNA is TGTGCCAGCTCACTCAGGGGCGGGAGGAACCAGGGAAGCACAGATACGCAGTATTTT.